This T cell receptor (beta chain) was sequenced in a study of T cells after posttransplantation cyclophosphamide. This CDR3 region has 17 residues. Germline-derived CDR1 and CDR2 are MDHEN and SYDVKM. This clone was observed a handful of times. Antigen: not known. The junction shows a germline mismatch at one end, possibly a read error. Whole-study findings and limits: Donor CD8+ memory clones often dominated recipient blood repertoires at later times. Skin or GI-infiltrating T cells shared few TRB sequences with blood. After PTCy, TRB diversity resembled that of CNI/methotrexate controls.

Method: immunoSEQ multiplex PCR; TCRdb's copy keeps in-frame clones and lacks some. Singletons are absent from the sample, which has 10,000 to 13,000 clones. A marrow graft followed busulfan-fludarabine conditioning, with cyclophosphamide on days +3 and +4. The sequence was collected from a female patient between 35 and 55 years old who received an allogeneic stem cell transplant from a related donor, was CMV-positive, and had no GVHD. The graft donor may have given rise to some T cells. This sample comprised PBMCs, obtained after allogeneic stem cell transplant with posttransplant cyclophosphamide. This chain joins TRBV28 and TRBJ1-5, with TRBD1 identical over 7 bases. CDR3 coding DNA: TGTGCCAGCAGTCCACCCGGACAGGCCGACGCGAATCGGCCCCAGCATTTT. Residues: CASSPPGQADANRPQHF. Supplemented by reference TRBV28 and TRBJ1-5, the full variable domain reads DVKVTQSSRYLVKRTGEKVFLECVQDMDHENMFWYRQDPGLGLRLIYFSYDVKMKEKGDIPEGYSVSREKKERFSLILESASTNQTSMYLCASSPPGQADANRPQHFGDGTRLSIL.